The rows below give T cell receptor beta chains drawn from one sample of a study of blood T cell repertoires in COVID-19. Sequencing was performed with immunoSEQ multiplex PCR; in TCRdb, only in-frame clones are kept and a portion is missing. The repertoire has about 190,000 clones, about 88% of them found once; the top ten carry roughly 6.2%. The sample comprised peripheral blood. The receptors come from a middle-aged woman who had recovered from COVID-19. The CDR3 runs from the conserved cysteine through the conserved F or W. Each record gives: V gene, D gene, clone size, J gene, CDR3 DNA, CDR3 protein. D genes are given only for firm matches. Clone size is not always given. Where it is, it says once, few, many or a class for expanded clones.

V gene: TRBV10-3
D gene: TRBD1
clone size: .
J gene: TRBJ1-3
CDR3 DNA: TGTGCCATCAAAGACAGGGCTGGAAACACCATATATTTT
CDR3 protein: CAIKDRAGNTIYF

V gene: TRBV27
D gene: .
clone size: .
J gene: TRBJ1-5
CDR3 DNA: TGTGCCAGCAGGTCCTTGGGGAGGCCCCAACGAGGTCAGCCCCAGCATTTT
CDR3 protein: CASRSLGRPQRGQPQHF

V gene: TRBV28
D gene: TRBD2
clone size: .
J gene: TRBJ2-5
CDR3 DNA: TGTGCCAGCAGTTTGGGACCCGGACTAGCGGGGATTGCAGAGACCCAGTACTTC
CDR3 protein: CASSLGPGLAGIAETQYF

V gene: TRBV2
D gene: .
clone size: .
J gene: TRBJ2-1
CDR3 DNA: TGTGCCAGCAGCGACGGGGGAAGCTCCTACAATGAGCAGTTCTTC
CDR3 protein: CASSDGGSSYNEQFF

V gene: TRBV11-2
D gene: TRBD1
clone size: .
J gene: TRBJ1-4
CDR3 DNA: TGTGCCAGCAGCTTAGATCTGCGTGGGACAGGGGGCGGTTTGGTAAAACTGTTTTTT
CDR3 protein: CASSLDLRGTGGGLVKLFF

V gene: TRBV28
D gene: TRBD1
clone size: .
J gene: TRBJ1-2
CDR3 DNA: TGTGCCCTCGAGGGACAGGGGGCTATCAAGAATGGCTACACCTTC
CDR3 protein: CALEGQGAIKNGYTF

V gene: TRBV30
D gene: TRBD1
clone size: .
J gene: TRBJ1-6
CDR3 DNA: TGTGCCTGGAGTCCGGGACAGGGGGCGCCCGTACCCCTCCACTTT
CDR3 protein: CAWSPGQGAPVPLHF

V gene: TRBV28
D gene: TRBD1
clone size: .
J gene: TRBJ2-4
CDR3 DNA: TGTGCCAGCAGGTCCGGGACAGGGGCGAACATTCAGTACTTC
CDR3 protein: CASRSGTGANIQYF

V gene: TRBV6-6
D gene: TRBD2
clone size: .
J gene: TRBJ2-1
CDR3 DNA: TGTGCCAGCAGTCAACGAGCGGGAGAATTGGTCTACAATGAGCAGTTCTTC
CDR3 protein: CASSQRAGELVYNEQFF

V gene: TRBV19
D gene: .
clone size: .
J gene: TRBJ2-3
CDR3 DNA: TGTGCCAGTAGTATAGGAGACGGAAGAGGGACGCAGTATTTT
CDR3 protein: CASSIGDGRGTQYF

V gene: TRBV4-2
D gene: .
clone size: .
J gene: TRBJ2-7
CDR3 DNA: TGTGCCAGCAGGAGTCAAGGAGGCTCCTACGAGCAGTACTTC
CDR3 protein: CASRSQGGSYEQYF

V gene: TRBV6-5
D gene: TRBD1
clone size: .
J gene: TRBJ1-5
CDR3 DNA: TGTGCCAGCAGGCCGGGACAGGTTAGGAATCAGCCCCAGCATTTT
CDR3 protein: CASRPGQVRNQPQHF

V gene: TRBV5-1
D gene: TRBD2
clone size: .
J gene: TRBJ2-1
CDR3 DNA: TGCGCCAGCAGCTTGTCAGCGGGAGTACGCGAGCAGTTCTTC
CDR3 protein: CASSLSAGVREQFF

V gene: TRBV7-9
D gene: .
clone size: .
J gene: TRBJ1-5
CDR3 DNA: TGTGCCAGCAGCTTAGGGGCTAGCAATCAGCCCCAGCATTTT
CDR3 protein: CASSLGASNQPQHF

V gene: TRBV4-2
D gene: .
clone size: .
J gene: TRBJ2-7
CDR3 DNA: TGTGCCAGCAGCCAAGATATTGGAATAGCTCGGTACGAGCAGTACTTC
CDR3 protein: CASSQDIGIARYEQYF

V gene: TRBV24-1
D gene: TRBD1
clone size: few
J gene: TRBJ1-1
CDR3 DNA: TGTGCCACCAGGGAACAGGGGGCGGAGGAAGCTTTCTTT
CDR3 protein: CATREQGAEEAFF